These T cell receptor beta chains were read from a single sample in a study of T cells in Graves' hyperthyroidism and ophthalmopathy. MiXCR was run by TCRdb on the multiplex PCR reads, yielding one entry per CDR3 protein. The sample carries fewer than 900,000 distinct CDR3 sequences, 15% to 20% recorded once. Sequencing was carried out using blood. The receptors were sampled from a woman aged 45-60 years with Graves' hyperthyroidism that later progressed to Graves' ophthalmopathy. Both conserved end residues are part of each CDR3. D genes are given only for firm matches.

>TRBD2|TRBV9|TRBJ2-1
CASSLAGKDEQFF
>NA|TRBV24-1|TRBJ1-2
CATSDSAVGQSYGYTF
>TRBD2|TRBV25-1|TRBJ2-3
CASRLEGRGSSTDTQYF
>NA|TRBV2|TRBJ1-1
CASRSYSNTEAFF
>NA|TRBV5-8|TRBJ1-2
CASSLESVDYGYTF
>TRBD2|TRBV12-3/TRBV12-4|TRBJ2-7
CASSRTSGSSYEQYF
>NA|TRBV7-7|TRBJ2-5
CASSLGKGPQETQYF
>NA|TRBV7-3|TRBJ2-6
CASSSAGSGRWANVLTF
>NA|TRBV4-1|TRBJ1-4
CASSQPTGFDRLFF
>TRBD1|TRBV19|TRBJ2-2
CASSPPGQGLTNTGELFF
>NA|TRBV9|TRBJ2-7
CASSPQVEPSYEQYF
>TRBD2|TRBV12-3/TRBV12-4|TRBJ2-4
CASSASGTSGKNIQSF
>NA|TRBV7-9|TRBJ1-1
CAIHIGGRNTEAFF
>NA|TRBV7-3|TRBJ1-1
CASSKDPLDRAFF
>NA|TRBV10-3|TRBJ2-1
CAISWRTPYNEQFF
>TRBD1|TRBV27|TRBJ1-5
CASRTGTGFQPQHF
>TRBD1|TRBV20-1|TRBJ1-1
CSADGTGGLGTEAFF
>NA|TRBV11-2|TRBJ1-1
CASSLSEAFF
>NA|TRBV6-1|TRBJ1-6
CASSQTGRNSPLHF
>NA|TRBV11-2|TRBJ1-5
CASSLSSNQPQHF
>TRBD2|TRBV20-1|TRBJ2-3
CSAPGLAGGLGGDTQYF
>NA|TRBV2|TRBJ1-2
CASSDRSRARGYGYTF
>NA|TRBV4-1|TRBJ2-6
CASSQATQSSGANVLTF
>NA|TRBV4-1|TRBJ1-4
CASSQGGQTYAKLFF
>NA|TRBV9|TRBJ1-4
CASILLYGVSDWKPTSTNEKLFF
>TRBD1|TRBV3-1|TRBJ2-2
CASSHPGGASGELFF
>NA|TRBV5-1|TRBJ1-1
CASSLGAYEAFF
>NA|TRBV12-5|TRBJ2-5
CASGLLYQETQYF
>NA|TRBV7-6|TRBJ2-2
CASSYRSFTGKLFF